The 5 T cell receptor beta chains in this list originate from one sample, sequenced in a study of cytomegalovirus exposure and HLA in healthy donors. Researchers ran the PCR with 60 Vbeta and 13 Jbeta primers. Sequencing used immunoSEQ multiplex PCR; TCRdb keeps in-frame clones, though not all of them. The table records around 150,000 clones, over 8% of them present only once. The specimen was PBMCs. These receptor sequences come from a male donor in good health and CMV-seronegative.

This clone has only a few counts. The CDR3 DNA reads as TGCGCCAGCAGCTTGGACGTTGAGACCGGGGAGCTGTTTTTT. Protein sequence: CASSLDVETGELFF. The chain is built from TRBV5-1 and TRBJ2-2; no definite D call. Between the trimmed V and J ends, which lost 0 bases and 5 bases, there was a span of 8 bases. The CDR3 sequence is 14 residues long. Germline lookup yields CDR1 SGHRS and CDR2 YFSETQ.

This clone showed up just a few times. The rearrangement uses TRBV2 and TRBJ1-1; D is uncertain. Germline loops: CDR1 SNHLY, CDR2 FYNNEI. There are 14 residues in the CDR3. V dropped 8 bases and J dropped 2 bases, with 15 bases sitting between them. CDR3 sequence reads: CASRWLVKNTEAFF. The DNA for the CDR3 is TGTGCCAGCCGGTGGTTGGTGAAAAACACTGAAGCTTTCTTT.

There are a few counts of this clone. The J gene is TRBJ1-1, the V gene TRBV4-3; TRBD1 agrees at 12 bases. V shed 5 bases, J shed 5 bases, and the junction held 6 bases outside the gene matches. The CDR3 has 15 residues. Germline CDR1 is LGHNA and CDR2 is YSLEER. The CDR3 sequence: CASSMKGQGATEAFF. The CDR3 DNA reads TGCGCCAGCAGCATGAAGGGACAGGGGGCAACTGAAGCTTTCTTT.

The rearrangement joins TRBV5-4 to TRBJ2-7; the D gene is possibly TRBD2 (5 bases). Between the trimmed V and J ends, which lost 0 bases and 5 bases, there was a span of 15 bases. This CDR3 region has 15 residues. CDR1 is SGHNT, CDR2 YYREEE, per germline (reference sequence). CDR3 sequence (DNA): TGTGCCAGCAGCTTGGGAGGGATCAAAATCCACGAGCAGTACTTC. This translates into CASSLGGIKIHEQYF.

V is TRBV19 and J is TRBJ1-6; the match to TRBD1 covers 7 bases. Germline V gene lookup returns CDR1 LNHDA and CDR2 SQIVND (reference sequence). J gave up 5 bases and V 7 bases, and 5 bases lay outside the gene matches. The CDR3 is made up of 14 amino acids. The CDR3 nucleotides are TGTGCCAGTACCTTGGGACAGCATAATTCACCCCTCCACTTT. Translation: CASTLGQHNSPLHF.